Listed here are 30 T cell receptor beta chains from one sample, sequenced in a study of blood T cell repertoires in COVID-19. The protocol was immunoSEQ multiplex PCR, while the TCRdb copy is restricted to in-frame clones and leaves out a portion. The profile shows around 46,000 clones, around nine tenths of them singletons. Sequencing was carried out using peripheral blood. These receptors were obtained from a man aged 60 to 75 with active or convalescent COVID-19.

This chain joins TRBV2 and TRBJ1-5; possibly TRBD1 for D (5 bases). V was shortened by 2 bases and J by 6 bases, with 11 bases between the two germline ends. The germline V gene encodes CDR1 SNHLY and CDR2 FYNNEI. The CDR3 extends over 14 amino acids. CDR3 in amino acids: CASSERGFGQPQHF. CDR3 coding DNA: TGTGCCAGCAGTGAACGGGGGTTCGGTCAGCCCCAGCATTTT.

The J gene is TRBJ2-1, the V gene TRBV9; TRBD2 is a possible D gene (5 bases). Germline V gene data show CDR1 as SGDLS and CDR2 as YYNGEE. Trimming took off 3 bases at V and 5 bases at J, with 6 bases between the two ends. There are 12 residues in the CDR3. DNA of the CDR3: TGTGCCAGCAGCGAAGCGGACAATGAGCAGTTCTTC. As protein: CASSEADNEQFF.

The sample holds one count of this clone. The chain is built from TRBV5-1 and TRBJ2-5; 10 nucleotides line up with TRBD2. V dropped 0 bases and J dropped 1; count of bases not matched to a gene: 6. Germline CDR1 is SGHRS and CDR2 is YFSETQ. The CDR3 is 17 residues long. In nucleotides, the CDR3 is TGCGCCAGCAGCTTGGGCTTACTAGCGGGGACCCAAGAGACCCAGTACTTC. Amino acid sequence: CASSLGLLAGTQETQYF.

The chain couples TRBV7-3 to TRBJ2-1; 9 nucleotides match TRBD2. In germline, CDR1 is SGHTA, CDR2 FQGTGA. V shed 1 base and J 8 bases; nucleotides not matched to a gene: 9. The CDR3 spans 16 residues. CDR3 loop: CASSLMGSGGSDEQFF. DNA of the CDR3: TGTGCCAGCAGCTTAATGGGTAGCGGGGGATCGGATGAGCAGTTCTTC.

The chain joins TRBV5-6 to TRBJ1-4; 7 bases map to TRBD1. The V gene's germline CDR1 is SGHDT and CDR2 YYEEEE. CDR3 length equals 18 residues. V was pared by 2 bases and J by 2 bases, with 12 bases of the junction left unmatched. CDR3 in DNA: TGTGCCAGCAGCTTTCGTATCGGAGGGGGCGAGACTAATGAAAAACTGTTTTTT. Residues: CASSFRIGGGETNEKLFF.

This clone showed up just once. The rearrangement uses TRBV9 and TRBJ2-3; 7 bases map to TRBD2. Germline trimming cut 2 bases from V and 3 bases from J; bases unmatched to any gene: 3. CDR3 size: 14 residues. CDR1 and CDR2 from the germline V gene are SGDLS and YYNGEE. The CDR3 protein is CASSVWGGTDTQYF. In nucleotides, the CDR3 is TGTGCCAGCAGCGTCTGGGGGGGAACAGATACGCAGTATTTT.

This sequence joins TRBV15 and TRBJ1-2, with 8 positions matching TRBD1. V dropped 0 bases and J dropped 8; count of bases not matched to a gene: 11. The CDR3 contains 16 residues. From germline, CDR1 is LNHNV and CDR2 YYDKDF (reference sequence). CDR3 coding DNA: TGTGCCACCAGCAGAGATGGGACCCCCGGGACAGGAGGCTACACCTTC. Amino acid sequence: CATSRDGTPGTGGYTF.

The V and J genes are TRBV5-1 and TRBJ2-4, with TRBD1 identical over 8 bases. With 7 bases clipped from V and 6 bases from J, the junction kept 6 bases outside the gene matches. The CDR3 consists of 13 residues. The germline gives CDR1 SGHRS, CDR2 YFSETQ. CDR3 DNA: TGCGCCAGCGCAGGGGGCGAGGGAAACATTCAGTACTTC. Translated, it gives CASAGGEGNIQYF. Using reference TRBV5-1 and TRBJ2-4 for the parts outside the CDR3, the full variable domain is KAGVTQTPRYLIKTRGQQVTLSCSPISGHRSVSWYQQTPGQGLQFLFEYFSETQRNKGNFPGRFSGRQFSNSRSEMNVSTLELGDSALYLCASAGGEGNIQYFGAGTRLSVL.

With regard to this clone: Sequence at one end of the junction differs from germline and may be a read error. The J gene is TRBJ1-1, the V gene TRBV28; TRBD1 might be the D (6 bases). Per germline, CDR1 MDHEN and CDR2 SYDVKM. This CDR3 spans 15 amino acids. The CDR3 nucleotides read TGTGCCAGCACTTTAGGGGGGGGCGTGAACACTGAAGCTTTCTTT. This codes for CASTLGGGVNTEAFF.

This chain links TRBV3-1 (or the pseudogene TRBV3-2) with TRBJ2-5; D gene unclear. Germline CDR1 LGHDT, CDR2 YNNKEL (reference sequence). The CDR3 spans 13 residues. Trimming cost V 4 bases and J 3 bases, with 9 bases left between them. DNA for the CDR3: TGTGCCAGCAGCCCTCTCGTAGAAGAGACCCAGTACTTC. It translates to CASSPLVEETQYF.

DNA for the CDR3: TGTGCCAGCAGCCGCGGGACCATAGGAGGCTACACCTTC. Amino acids: CASSRGTIGGYTF. The genes are TRBV6-5 and TRBJ1-2; possible D gene TRBD1, 5 bases. The germline V gene has CDR1 MNHEY and CDR2 SVGAGI. The CDR3 has 13 amino acids. Trimming cost V 6 bases and J 8 bases, with 16 bases left between them.

A single count supports this clone. V is TRBV28 and J is TRBJ2-7; 11 bases match TRBD1. The V gene end was trimmed by 4 bases and the J gene end by 4 bases; junction bases not matched to a gene: 18. The CDR3 loop spans 19 amino acids. CDR1 is MDHEN, CDR2 SYDVKM, per germline. The DNA of the CDR3 is TGTGCCAGCAGTTCATCGGGACCCGGACAGGGGGCGGAATTGTACGAGCAGTACTTC. Its translation is CASSSSGPGQGAELYEQYF. The whole variable domain, filled in from reference TRBV28 and TRBJ2-7, reads DVKVTQSSRYLVKRTGEKVFLECVQDMDHENMFWYRQDPGLGLRLIYFSYDVKMKEKGDIPEGYSVSREKKERFSLILESASTNQTSMYLCASSSSGPGQGAELYEQYFGPGTRLTVT.

This chain links TRBV9 with TRBJ2-1; D not certain. V lost 0 bases and J lost 10, with 14 bases in between. Germline loops: CDR1 SGDLS, CDR2 YYNGEE. The CDR3 contains 14 residues. CDR3 sequence (DNA): TGTGCCAGCAGCGTAGACCCCTCGCGGCCCGAGCAGTTCTTC. Protein product: CASSVDPSRPEQFF.

This sequence joins TRBV6-2 or TRBV6-3 and TRBJ1-1, with D possibly matching TRBD1 (6 bases). Trimming took off 2 bases at V and 0 bases at J, with 16 bases between the two ends. Per germline, CDR1 MNHEY and CDR2 SVGEGT. This CDR3 region has 17 residues. CDR3 coding DNA: TGTGCCAGCAGTTACCCACGGTCCAGGGGTATGAACACTGAAGCTTTCTTT. It encodes CASSYPRSRGMNTEAFF.

The rearrangement joins TRBV5-1 to TRBJ1-2; TRBD1 matches at 9 bases. CDR1 SGHRS and CDR2 YFSETQ come from the germline V gene. Germline trimming cut 1 base from V and 2 bases from J; bases unmatched to any gene: 15. This CDR3 has 19 amino acids. The CDR3: CASSLRGGGQGPLNYGYTF. The DNA of the CDR3 is TGCGCCAGCAGCTTGAGGGGTGGCGGACAGGGGCCCTTAAACTATGGCTACACCTTC.

J is TRBJ1-3 and V is TRBV6-5; 7 bases are shared with TRBD1. Germline V lookup: CDR1 MNHEY, CDR2 SVGAGI. J gave up 0 bases and V 2 bases, and 4 bases lay outside the gene matches. The CDR3 runs to 16 residues. The CDR3 sequence is CASSYEAGGSGNTIYF. The CDR3 DNA sequence: TGTGCCAGCAGTTACGAGGCAGGGGGCTCTGGAAACACCATATATTTT.

The rearrangement uses TRBV6-5 and TRBJ1-1, with 7 bases aligning to TRBD1. This CDR3 has 16 residues. With 4 bases clipped from V and 4 bases from J, the junction kept 12 bases outside the gene matches. CDR1 is MNHEY and CDR2 is SVGAGI in the germline V gene. In DNA, the CDR3 is TGTGCCAGCAGTTCTTCCTCAAGACAGGGATTCACTGAAGCTTTCTTT. Translation gives CASSSSSRQGFTEAFF.

V and J are TRBV11-2 and TRBJ2-3, with TRBD2 matching over 10 bases. The CDR3 has 16 amino acids. The ends lost 5 bases at V and 0 bases at J; junction bases unmatched: 5. In germline, CDR1 is SGHAT, CDR2 FQNNGV. In DNA form, the CDR3 reads TGTGCCAGCAGCGCGACTAGCGGGTCAAGCACAGATACGCAGTATTTT. The encoded protein is CASSATSGSSTDTQYF.

This clone was seen a handful of times. The chain recombines TRBV4-2 with TRBJ1-1; D call uncertain. CDR1 is LGHNA and CDR2 is YNFKEQ in the germline V gene. V lost 1 base and J 11 bases, leaving 8 bases between the germline ends. The CDR3 spans 11 residues. CDR3 bases: TGTGCCAGCAGCCAAGGTCCAACTGCTTTCTTT. Translated, it gives CASSQGPTAFF.

The chain has TRBV10-3 and TRBJ1-1; 9 nucleotides agree with TRBD1. Germline CDR1 ENHRY, CDR2 SYGVKD. The V segment lost 5 bases and the J segment 7 bases; nucleotides outside the gene matches: 5. This CDR3 comprises 13 residues. DNA for the CDR3: TGTGCCATCAGTAGACAGGGGGAGGGTGAAGCTTTCTTT. Protein product: CAISRQGEGEAFF.

V is TRBV2 and J is TRBJ2-3; possibly TRBD1 for D (5 bases). Per the germline V gene, CDR1 is SNHLY and CDR2 is FYNNEI. The CDR3 consists of 14 residues. With 0 bases removed from V and 4 bases from J, the gap between germline ends came to 8 bases. Here the CDR3 reads CASSEARVADTQYF. As DNA, the CDR3 is TGTGCCAGCAGTGAAGCCAGGGTGGCAGATACGCAGTATTTT.

The rearrangement links TRBV4-1 to TRBJ2-5; TRBD1 agrees at 7 bases. With 3 bases clipped from V and 1 base from J, the junction kept 8 bases outside the gene matches. The length of the CDR3 is 16 residues. Germline loops: CDR1 MGHRA, CDR2 YSYEKL. The CDR3 region is CASSHKPGQVQETQYF. The CDR3 bases are TGCGCCAGCAGCCATAAGCCCGGACAGGTCCAAGAGACCCAGTACTTC.

In its sample, this clone was seen once. This chain links TRBV18 with TRBJ2-5; 9 bases are shared with TRBD2. Germline CDR1 KGHSH, CDR2 LQKENI. V trimming: 6 bases; J trimming: 4 bases; junction bases outside the gene matches: 12. This CDR3 has 16 residues. DNA for the CDR3: TGTGCCAGCTCCCAGAGGCTAGCGGGGTTATCAGAGACCCAGTACTTC. Residues: CASSQRLAGLSETQYF.

This chain connects TRBV5-1 to TRBJ2-5; 7 bases align to TRBD1. The length of the CDR3 is 16 residues. The J segment lost 4 bases and the V segment lost 2 bases, leaving 11 bases of the junction unmatched. Germline V gene data show CDR1 as SGHRS and CDR2 as YFSETQ. The CDR3 region is CASSLLDRAMGETQYF. DNA for the CDR3: TGCGCCAGCAGCTTACTCGACAGGGCCATGGGAGAGACCCAGTACTTC.

The chain recombines TRBV2 with TRBJ2-5, with 12 bases that match TRBD2. The CDR3 runs 15 residues. The V gene end was trimmed by 8 bases and the J gene end by 4 bases; junction bases not matched to a gene: 8. From germline, CDR1 is SNHLY and CDR2 FYNNEI. The CDR3 DNA reads TGTGCCAGCGGAATGGAGACTAGCGGGGGAGAGACCCAGTACTTC. Translated, it gives CASGMETSGGETQYF.

CDR3 bases: TGTGCCAGCAGCGAAGGTCCCAGGAACGAGCAGTACTTC. This translates into CASSEGPRNEQYF. V and J are TRBV5-4 and TRBJ2-7; D not certain. The CDR3 sequence is 13 residues long. Germline CDR1 is SGHNT and CDR2 is YYREEE (reference sequence). The V end was cut by 4 bases, the J end by 5 bases, with 13 bases between.

The rearrangement joins TRBV7-3 to TRBJ2-1; 8 nucleotides agree with TRBD1. The CDR3 loop spans 15 amino acids. CDR1 is SGHTA, CDR2 FQGTGA, per germline. V shed 7 bases, J shed 5 bases, and the junction held 10 bases outside the gene matches. CDR3 sequence reads: CASTHPDRGNNEQFF. The CDR3 DNA reads as TGTGCCAGCACCCACCCCGACAGGGGAAACAATGAGCAGTTCTTC.

The chain carries TRBV6-1 and TRBJ1-2; possible D gene TRBD1, 6 bases. Per the germline V gene, CDR1 is MNHNS and CDR2 is SASEGT. V was cut by 0 bases and J by 1 base, with 9 bases left in between. The CDR3 has 15 amino acids. The CDR3 reads CASSEAGTLNYGYTF. In nucleotides, the CDR3 is TGTGCCAGCAGTGAAGCCGGGACACTTAACTATGGCTACACCTTC.

In its sample, this clone was seen many times. The V and J genes are TRBV28 and TRBJ2-5, with 8 positions matching TRBD2. This CDR3 contains 14 residues. Germline V lookup: CDR1 MDHEN, CDR2 SYDVKM. With V trimmed by 5 bases and J by 5 bases, 7 bases remained unmatched. The CDR3 here is CASSLSGVRETQYF. CDR3 nucleotides: TGTGCCAGCAGTCTTAGCGGGGTAAGGGAGACCCAGTACTTC. Complete variable domain (other parts from reference TRBV28 and TRBJ2-5): DVKVTQSSRYLVKRTGEKVFLECVQDMDHENMFWYRQDPGLGLRLIYFSYDVKMKEKGDIPEGYSVSREKKERFSLILESASTNQTSMYLCASSLSGVRETQYFGPGTRLLVL.

The chain uses TRBV6-5 and TRBJ2-3; D is possibly TRBD2 (5 bases). Germline V gene sequence: CDR1 MNHEY, CDR2 SVGAGI. The CDR3 has 13 amino acids. Between the trimmed V and J ends, which lost 6 bases and 4 bases, there was a span of 11 bases. The CDR3 sequence: CASRNLAADTQYF. Written as DNA, the CDR3 is TGTGCCAGCAGGAATCTAGCAGCAGATACGCAGTATTTT.